Below, one TCR beta chain is given with its context. What it binds is unknown. This specimen comes from a study of T-cell memory formation after mild COVID-19. For the study at large: In these data, TCR clusters were largely donor specific. Study-level findings and limits: Researchers found some responding clones in pre-infection memory, a sign that cross-reactive memory joined. Second-wave clones with a day 37 peak had unconfirmed SARS-CoV-2 specificity.

The junction had 9 bases not matched to a gene; V was cut back by 4 bases and J by 3 bases. The CDR3 has 15 residues. Per the germline V gene, CDR1 is SGHNT and CDR2 is YYREEE (reference sequence). Each CDR3 protein is one row after TCRdb ran MiXCR on the 5' RACE reads. The sample records approximately 210,000 distinct CDR3 sequences, 18% being singletons. This chain joins TRBV5-4 and TRBJ2-5; 7 bases fit TRBD1. The receptor was isolated from an adult woman who had mild COVID-19 (a few samples of this study predate the infection). Cell type and time point are not known. The source material was PBMCs or a T cell subset sorted from them (not recorded which). The CDR3 region is CASSLSRTGEETQYF. CDR3 coding DNA: TGTGCCAGCAGCCTTAGTCGGACAGGCGAAGAGACCCAGTACTTC.